This T cell receptor (beta chain) was obtained from a study of T cell repertoires in cytomegalovirus infection. On the study more broadly: CMV infection together with matching HLA type was indicated by public TCR beta signatures. Study-level results: Within the response measured ex vivo, HLA-C-restricted CMV-specific TCR beta clonotypes were dominant. Pooled public TCR beta family frequency picked out CMV carriers with the relevant HLA.

This clonotype was detected many times. Its antigen remains unidentified. TCRdb re-derived calls from the reads in MiXCR, one entry per CDR3 protein. The sample carries under 250,000 distinct CDR3 sequences, 9% to 15% recorded once. Germline CDR1 MNHEY, CDR2 SVGEGT. The CDR3 spans 15 residues. With 4 bases clipped from V and 1 base from J, the junction kept 6 bases outside the gene matches. The TCR comes from a human donor in good health (CMV status not recorded). Some clones in this sample may be carry-over from other donors' samples. The chain recombines TRBV6-2 or TRBV6-3 with TRBJ1-1, with TRBD1 identical over 7 bases. What was sequenced was PBMCs. CDR3 nucleotides: TGTGCCAGCAGTTCGCGCCGGACAGGGAACACTGAAGCTTTCTTT. Translating it yields CASSSRRTGNTEAFF.